This T cell receptor (beta chain) was found in a study of response to subunit inactivated influenza vaccine. The study, taken as a whole, reports: Seasonal influenza vaccination, on each occasion, was suggested by the authors to recruit few new T cells.

J was trimmed by 2 bases and V by 6 bases; bases with no gene match: 2. The CDR3 runs 15 residues. TCRdb fed the RT-PCR reads into MiXCR, producing one record per CDR3 protein. The sample shows fewer than 650,000 distinct CDR3 sequences, over 10% of them seen only once. This clonotype was recorded many times. Its antigen is not known. The receptor comes from a middle-aged man who received an inactivated influenza vaccine. J is TRBJ2-2 and V is TRBV12-3 or TRBV12-4, with 11 bases identical to TRBD2. Sequencing used PBMCs from blood, obtained around seven weeks after vaccination. The CDR3 reads CASRLAGANTGELFF. The CDR3 DNA sequence: TGTGCCAGCAGACTAGCGGGGGCAAACACCGGGGAGCTGTTTTTT.